The 4 T cell receptor beta chains listed next were all sequenced from one sample in a study of T cell changes during pregnancy in multiple sclerosis. Measured with immunoSEQ multiplex PCR; TCRdb has only the in-frame clones, and not every one. The repertoire holds about 79,000 clones, 85% to 95% seen once, with 0.45% to 0.6% in the top ten. The sample was CD4+ T cells from peripheral blood mononuclear cells, taken in the second trimester of pregnancy. The receptors were gathered from a female donor with multiple sclerosis, enrolled in a pregnancy study.

The V and J genes are TRBV2 and TRBJ2-7, with 7 bases matching TRBD1. CDR1 and CDR2 from the germline V gene are SNHLY and FYNNEI. The trim removed 6 bases at V and 6 bases at J, leaving 11 bases unmatched. The CDR3 length is 14 residues. In DNA form, the CDR3 reads TGTGCCAGCAGCCAGGGACAGCAGCCAGTCGAGCAGTACTTC. Amino acids: CASSQGQQPVEQYF.

This chain connects TRBV5-5 to TRBJ2-7, with 7 bases identical to TRBD1. J lost 0 bases, V lost 4 bases, and 7 bases had no gene match. The CDR3 loop spans 15 amino acids. The germline V gene has CDR1 SGHKS and CDR2 YYEKEE (reference sequence). Here the CDR3 DNA reads TGTGCCAGCAGCCACTCACAGGGGAGCTCCTACGAGCAGTACTTC. The encoded protein is CASSHSQGSSYEQYF.

The chain uses TRBV5-4 and TRBJ1-2, with TRBD1 matching 7 bases. CDR3 size: 15 residues. V trimming: 0 bases; J trimming: 7 bases; junction bases outside the gene matches: 9. The germline gives CDR1 SGHNT, CDR2 YYREEE (reference sequence). CDR3 in DNA: TGTGCCAGCAGCTTGGTCGGCAGGGGGTTGGCTGGCTACACCTTC. Protein sequence: CASSLVGRGLAGYTF. Full variable domain (outside the CDR3, taken from reference TRBV5-4 and TRBJ1-2): ETGVTQSPTHLIKTRGQQVTLRCSSQSGHNTVSWYQQALGQGPQFIFQYYREEENGRGNFPPRFSGLQFPNYSSELNVNALELDDSALYLCASSLVGRGLAGYTFGSGTRLTVV.

This chain links TRBV6-1 with TRBJ2-7; 9 bases are a match to TRBD1. V lost 4 bases and J lost 0; bases outside the gene matches: 4. This CDR3 has 15 amino acids. Germline V gene data show CDR1 as MNHNS and CDR2 as SASEGT. The CDR3 DNA follows: TGTGCCAGCAGTGGCCGGGACAGGGCCTCCTACGAGCAGTACTTC. Translated, it gives CASSGRDRASYEQYF.